What follows are 21 T cell receptor beta chains derived from one specimen sequenced in a study of T cell responses to AZD1222 COVID-19 vaccine. TCRdb's table, derived via immunoSEQ multiplex PCR, lists solely in-frame clones and lacks some. The sample lists about 97,000 clones, approximately 90% occurring once. The specimen was peripheral blood, collected on day 0 of AZD1222 vaccination. The source of these receptors is an adult in good health.

The gene calls are TRBV5-1 and TRBJ1-6; D is uncertain. The CDR3 is 17 amino acids. With 0 bases removed from V and 0 bases from J, the gap between germline ends came to 10 bases. The V gene's germline CDR1 is SGHRS and CDR2 YFSETQ. The CDR3 sequence is CASSLEPRSSYNSPLHF. The CDR3 nucleotides read TGCGCCAGCAGCTTGGAACCACGGAGCTCCTATAATTCACCCCTCCACTTT. The full variable domain, its missing parts supplied by reference TRBV5-1 and TRBJ1-6, is KAGVTQTPRYLIKTRGQQVTLSCSPISGHRSVSWYQQTPGQGLQFLFEYFSETQRNKGNFPGRFSGRQFSNSRSEMNVSTLELGDSALYLCASSLEPRSSYNSPLHFGNGTRLTVT.

The CDR3 protein is CASGLVLRVTETQYF. In DNA, the CDR3 is TGTGCTAGTGGTTTGGTACTCCGTGTTACGGAGACCCAGTACTTC. The V gene is TRBV12-5, the J gene TRBJ2-5; D remains unclear. Germline values: CDR1 LGHNT, CDR2 FRNRAP. The CDR3 loop spans 15 amino acids. Deletions cut 0 bases from V and 5 bases from J, with 13 bases between.

The chain recombines TRBV5-1 with TRBJ1-6; D possibly corresponds to TRBD1 (6 bases). Germline assignment: CDR1 SGHRS and CDR2 YFSETQ. V was shortened by 5 bases and J by 4 bases, with 19 bases between the two germline ends. The CDR3 consists of 17 residues. CDR3 bases: TGCGCCAGCAGGTGGGGGGCACAGGGATCTTATAATTCACCCCTCCACTTT. It specifies CASRWGAQGSYNSPLHF.

The chain couples TRBV29-1 to TRBJ1-2; 12 bases agree with TRBD1. This CDR3 is 16 amino acids long. V was pared by 6 bases and J by 0 bases, with 8 bases of the junction left unmatched. Germline V CDR1 and CDR2: SQVTM, ANQGSEA. DNA for the CDR3: TGCAGCGTAGACCGGGACAGGGGGCCGACTAACTATGGCTACACCTTC. This translates into CSVDRDRGPTNYGYTF.

The genes are TRBV2 and TRBJ1-1, with D perhaps TRBD1 (5 bases). Germline CDR1 reads SNHLY; CDR2 reads FYNNEI. V was trimmed by 4 bases and J by 5 bases, leaving 11 bases between them. The CDR3 length is 13 residues. CDR3 protein: CASSVGRDTEAFF. In nucleotides, the CDR3 is TGTGCCAGCAGTGTGGGCAGGGATACTGAAGCTTTCTTT.

V is TRBV12-3 or TRBV12-4 and J is TRBJ1-1, with 7 bases lining up with TRBD1. J gave up 7 bases and V 5 bases, and 7 bases lay outside the gene matches. CDR3 length: 13 residues. Here the CDR3 reads CASSPRGQFEAFF. The CDR3 nucleotides are TGTGCCAGCAGTCCGAGGGGACAGTTTGAAGCTTTCTTT.

The V call is TRBV19, the J call TRBJ2-2, with D perhaps given as TRBD1 or TRBD2 (7 bases each). The germline V gene encodes CDR1 LNHDA and CDR2 SQIVND (reference sequence). V was pared by 3 bases and J by 3 bases, with 14 bases between. This CDR3 is built from 16 residues. The CDR3 region has the DNA TGTGCCAGTAGTATTTGGCCAGGGGGGGACACCGGGGAGCTGTTTTTT. It translates to CASSIWPGGDTGELFF.

CDR3 residues: CASSLQGSGNTIYF. CDR3 coding DNA: TGCGCCAGCAGCCTACAGGGGTCTGGAAACACCATATATTTT. The chain links TRBV4-3 to TRBJ1-3; 7 positions agree with TRBD1. Germline CDR1 LGHNA, CDR2 YSLEER. The CDR3 is 14 amino acids. V was pared by 4 bases and J by 1 base, with 1 base of the junction left unmatched.

This sequence joins TRBV7-9 and TRBJ2-2, with D hard to call. The V end was cut by 1 base, the J end by 7 bases, with 7 bases between. This CDR3 is 13 amino acids long. CDR1 and CDR2 (germline): SEHNR, FQNEAQ (reference sequence). CDR3 nucleotides: TGTGCCAGCAGCTTAGGGGGTAACGGGGAGCTGTTTTTT. This codes for CASSLGGNGELFF.

The chain combines TRBV27 with TRBJ2-7; the match to TRBD1 covers 12 bases. The germline V gene has CDR1 MNHEY and CDR2 SMNVEV (reference sequence). The V and J ends lost 6 bases and 0 bases, in that order; junction bases with no gene match: 3. The CDR3 length is 15 residues. The CDR3 DNA is TGTGCCAGCAGCCGGGACAGGGGGCCCTCCTACGAGCAGTACTTC. This translates into CASSRDRGPSYEQYF.

This clone was seen a few times. This sequence joins TRBV7-2 and TRBJ2-7, with 10 bases matching TRBD1. CDR1 SGHTA and CDR2 FQGNSA come from the germline V gene. Trimming removed 6 bases from V and 1 base from J; junction bases left unmatched: 6. This CDR3 is built from 15 residues. The CDR3 protein is CASRSGTGASYEQYF. The CDR3 DNA reads as TGTGCCAGCAGAAGCGGGACAGGGGCTTCCTACGAGCAGTACTTC.

The V gene is TRBV7-3, the J gene TRBJ1-2; 9 positions match TRBD1. Germline V CDR1 and CDR2: SGHTA, FQGTGA. CDR3 length equals 16 residues. V dropped 5 bases and J dropped 5; count of bases not matched to a gene: 12. CDR3 loop: CASSTGGQGSPYGYTF. CDR3 nucleotide sequence: TGTGCCAGCAGCACAGGGGGACAGGGAAGTCCTTATGGCTACACCTTC.

This clone was counted only a few times. The chain carries TRBV3-1 (or the pseudogene TRBV3-2) and TRBJ2-3, with 12 positions matching TRBD2. With 0 bases clipped from V and 6 bases from J, the junction kept 7 bases outside the gene matches. Germline-derived CDR1 and CDR2 are LGHDT and YNNKEL (reference sequence). CDR3 length: 17 residues. The CDR3 protein is CASSQDPSGGAADTQYF. The CDR3 DNA sequence: TGTGCCAGCAGCCAAGATCCTAGCGGGGGGGCCGCGGATACGCAGTATTTT.

The V gene is TRBV15, the J gene TRBJ1-3, with D unclear. Germline values: CDR1 LNHNV, CDR2 YYDKDF (reference sequence). The V end lost 4 bases, the J end lost 0 bases, and 4 bases lay between the germline ends. The CDR3 is 13 residues long. The CDR3 nucleotides are TGTGCCACCAGCAAAAACTCTGGAAACACCATATATTTT. This translates into CATSKNSGNTIYF. The whole variable domain, filled in from reference TRBV15 and TRBJ1-3, reads DAMVIQNPRYQVTQFGKPVTLSCSQTLNHNVMYWYQQKSSQAPKLLFHYYDKDFNNEADTPDNFQSRRPNTSFCFLDIRSPGLGDTAMYLCATSKNSGNTIYFGEGSWLTVV.

The chain employs TRBV28 and TRBJ1-3; no clear D. This CDR3 contains 14 residues. The germline V gene encodes CDR1 MDHEN and CDR2 SYDVKM. Trimming left V 4 bases short and J 4 bases short, with 11 bases between. CDR3 DNA: TGTGCCAGCAGTTCCTGGGGTTCGGGAAACACCATATATTTT. Protein sequence: CASSSWGSGNTIYF.

The chain joins TRBV2 to TRBJ2-2, with D possibly matching TRBD1 (5 bases). Trimming removed 3 bases at V and 3 bases at J, with 11 bases between. Per the germline V gene, CDR1 is SNHLY and CDR2 is FYNNEI. This CDR3 has 15 amino acids. The CDR3 region is CASSELDTYTGELFF. The DNA of the CDR3 is TGTGCCAGCAGTGAGTTGGACACCTACACCGGGGAGCTGTTTTTT.

This sequence joins TRBV2 and TRBJ2-7, with D possibly called TRBD1 or TRBD2 (5 bases each). Germline lookup yields CDR1 SNHLY and CDR2 FYNNEI. Between the trimmed V and J ends, which lost 3 bases and 2 bases, there was a span of 8 bases. This CDR3 comprises 13 residues. CDR3 bases: TGTGCCAGCAGTGACGGGGCGGCCTACGAGCAGTACTTC. It is translated as CASSDGAAYEQYF.

This CDR3 reads CASSLGPVRNEQFF. The CDR3, as DNA: TGTGCCAGCAGCTTAGGGCCGGTTCGGAATGAGCAGTTCTTC. The chain employs TRBV7-3 and TRBJ2-1, with D hard to call. Germline CDR1 and CDR2: SGHTA and FQGTGA. The length of the CDR3 is 14 residues. Trimming cost V 2 bases and J 7 bases, with 12 bases left between them.

The rearrangement uses TRBV4-2 and TRBJ2-7; 9 nucleotides line up with TRBD1. In germline, CDR1 is LGHNA, CDR2 YNFKEQ. The CDR3 sequence is 16 residues long. The V and J ends lost 3 bases and 0 bases, in that order; junction bases with no gene match: 6. The CDR3 is CASSHSGTGTSYEQYF. DNA of the CDR3: TGTGCCAGCAGCCACTCCGGGACAGGGACCTCCTACGAGCAGTACTTC.

Concerning this clone: Its ends do not fully match the called genes, so a read error is possible. The chain links TRBV29-1 to TRBJ1-1; D is perhaps TRBD1 (6 bases). The germline V gene has CDR1 SQVTM and CDR2 ANQGSEA. This CDR3 contains 11 residues. The CDR3 DNA reads as TGCAGCGTTTCCAGACAGGCTCTATCGGTCTTT. It is translated as CSVSRQALSVF.

Only a few counts were recorded for this clone. The V gene is TRBV10-3, the J gene TRBJ1-1; D not resolved. CDR3 length equals 17 residues. In germline, CDR1 is ENHRY, CDR2 SYGVKD. The V end was cut by 0 bases, the J end by 1 base, with 15 bases between. CDR3 sequence reads: CAISESLSTLRNTEAFF. The CDR3 DNA is TGTGCCATCAGTGAGTCTCTGAGTACTCTTAGGAACACTGAAGCTTTCTTT.